Sequencing of this T cell receptor beta chain was carried out in a study of T cell responses to AZD1222 COVID-19 vaccine. Study outcomes and limitations: At baseline, seropositivity was found in only a handful of AZD1222 recipients. The study found Spike-specific TCR breadth and depth rose after two AZD1222 doses.

This clone was seen a few times. What it binds is not known. Method: immunoSEQ multiplex PCR; TCRdb's copy keeps in-frame clones and lacks some. The sample has 130,000 or so clones; 85% to 90% are singletons. The CDR3 consists of 15 residues. Trimming removed 0 bases at V and 4 bases at J, with 12 bases between. Germline V gene lookup returns CDR1 SGHDN and CDR2 FVKESK. The chain has TRBV14 and TRBJ1-1; possibly TRBD1 for D (5 bases). The sequenced sample was peripheral blood, obtained on day 0 of AZD1222 vaccination. The origin of this receptor is an adult in good health. CDR3 residues: CASSQDEGAGTEAFF. Here the CDR3 DNA reads TGTGCCAGCAGCCAAGATGAAGGGGCTGGCACTGAAGCTTTCTTT.